This entry features one T cell receptor beta chain sequence. Assay: immunoSEQ multiplex PCR; the TCRdb copy retains only in-frame clones and omits some. The profile shows about 92,000 clones, roughly 75% of them singletons. This entry is derived from a study of blood T cell repertoires in COVID-19. Across the study: T cells, B-cell-depleted T cells, or PBMCs provided the cDNA or gDNA that served as material.

Trimming pared 5 bases from V and 4 bases from J, leaving 17 bases between. This CDR3 spans 16 amino acids. In germline, CDR1 is MNHEY, CDR2 SMNVEV (reference sequence). The receptor was isolated from a man aged 50-59 years who had recovered from COVID-19. The rearrangement uses TRBV27 and TRBJ2-2, with D possibly being TRBD1 (6 bases). Sequencing was performed on peripheral blood. CDR3 nucleotides: TGTGCCAGCAGTCCAAGAAACAGGGTGAGCACCGGGGAGCTGTTTTTT. It specifies CASSPRNRVSTGELFF.